This is a list of T cell receptor beta chains from one sample in a study of cytomegalovirus exposure and HLA in healthy donors. Sequenced by immunoSEQ multiplex PCR; TCRdb stores in-frame clones only, minus some. The data contain 100,000 to 150,000 clones, around 80% of them singletons. Sequenced: PBMCs. The receptors shown here come from a female donor in good health and CMV-seronegative. The CDR3 runs from the conserved cysteine through the conserved F or W. Each record gives: clone size, J gene, D gene, V gene, CDR3 protein, CDR3 DNA. A D gene is named only where the DNA matches it firmly. Clone size is stated in some rows and not others, as once, few, many or a class when expanded.

>NA|TRBJ2-3|NA|TRBV5-1
CASSPTGDTQYF
TGCGCCAGCAGCCCCACGGGGGATACGCAGTATTTT
>NA|TRBJ2-7|NA|TRBV6-5
CASSYSRSGSYEQYF
TGTGCCAGCAGTTACTCGAGATCCGGGTCCTACGAGCAGTACTTC
>NA|TRBJ2-7|NA|TRBV7-6
CASSSSFAYEQYF
TGTGCCAGCAGCTCCTCGTTCGCCTACGAGCAGTACTTC
>NA|TRBJ2-1|NA|TRBV7-9
CSSSLRRGSSYNEQFF
TGTTCCAGCAGCTTACGTCGGGGGAGCTCCTACAATGAGCAGTTCTTC
>NA|TRBJ1-4|NA|TRBV5-1
CASSLAMEEKLFF
TGCGCCAGCAGCTTGGCCATGGAGGAAAAACTGTTTTTT
>NA|TRBJ1-1|NA|TRBV5-1
CASSLALNTEAFF
TGCGCCAGCAGCTTGGCATTGAACACTGAAGCTTTCTTT
>once|TRBJ1-5|NA|TRBV5-3
CARSLTGYNQPQHF
TGTGCCAGAAGCTTGACAGGTTACAATCAGCCCCAGCATTTT
>NA|TRBJ2-5|NA|TRBV15
CATSSRDTAETQYF
TGTGCCACCAGCAGCCGGGACACAGCGGAGACCCAGTACTTC
>NA|TRBJ1-5|TRBD1|TRBV2
CASSERDRNQPQHF
TGTGCCAGCAGTGAAAGGGACAGAAATCAGCCCCAGCATTTT
>NA|TRBJ1-5|NA|TRBV30
CAWSRTSANQPQHF
TGTGCCTGGAGTAGGACTAGTGCCAATCAGCCCCAGCATTTT
>once|TRBJ2-1|NA|TRBV11-3
CASSFSGLNEQFF
TGTGCCAGCAGCTTTTCCGGTCTCAATGAGCAGTTCTTC
>NA|TRBJ2-3|NA|TRBV6-1
CASSEEFRTPDTQYF
TGTGCCAGCAGTGAAGAGTTCCGGACTCCAGATACGCAGTATTTT
>NA|TRBJ1-1|TRBD1|TRBV7-3
CASSSQGAGVTEAFF
TGTGCCAGCAGCTCGCAGGGGGCCGGGGTCACTGAAGCTTTCTTT
>NA|TRBJ2-2|NA|TRBV30
CAWSAQKATRADTGELFF
TGTGCCTGGAGTGCCCAAAAAGCAACGAGGGCAGACACCGGGGAGCTGTTTTTT
>NA|TRBJ2-7|TRBD2|TRBV28
CASLAGVPDFEQYF
TGTGCCAGCCTAGCGGGAGTCCCCGACTTCGAGCAGTACTTC
>NA|TRBJ2-5|NA|TRBV27
CASRQQGSETQYF
TGTGCCAGCAGGCAACAGGGCTCAGAGACCCAGTACTTC
>NA|TRBJ2-1|TRBD2|TRBV4-1
CASSQWERGWNEQFF
TGCGCCAGCAGCCAGTGGGAGCGGGGGTGGAATGAGCAGTTCTTC
>NA|TRBJ2-7|NA|TRBV4-1
CASSQDAGLEGRQYF
TGCGCCAGCAGCCAAGATGCTGGGCTTGAGGGAAGACAGTACTTC
>NA|TRBJ2-4|NA|TRBV28
CASRTMGGQLAKNIQYF
TGTGCCAGCAGAACAATGGGGGGGCAGTTAGCCAAAAACATTCAGTACTTC
>NA|TRBJ1-5|NA|TRBV18
CASSQRQNSNQPQHF
TGTGCCAGCTCACAACGACAGAATAGCAATCAGCCCCAGCATTTT
>NA|TRBJ2-7|TRBD2|TRBV5-1
CASSDSSGRAAEQYF
TGCGCCAGCAGCGATAGTAGCGGGAGGGCCGCCGAGCAGTACTTC
>NA|TRBJ2-7|NA|TRBV28
CASSFPLRLDSSYEQYF
TGTGCCAGCAGTTTCCCCCTCCGCCTAGACTCTTCCTACGAGCAGTACTTC
>NA|TRBJ1-5|NA|TRBV5-4
CASSLFSALGPLNQPQHF
TGTGCCAGCAGCTTGTTTTCGGCACTGGGCCCGCTCAATCAGCCCCAGCATTTT
>NA|TRBJ1-2|NA|TRBV7-9
CASSPTVNYGYTF
TGTGCCAGCAGCCCAACAGTGAACTATGGCTACACCTTC
>NA|TRBJ1-1|NA|TRBV7-9
CASGPQMNTEAFF
TGTGCCAGCGGTCCTCAGATGAACACTGAAGCTTTCTTT